The 17 T cell receptor beta chains given below trace back to one sample, sequenced in a study of blood T cell repertoires in COVID-19. Profiling relied on immunoSEQ multiplex PCR, and the TCRdb table lists in-frame clones only, not all of them. This table holds roughly 120,000 clones, approximately 82% found once. Input material: peripheral blood. The receptors derive from a young man with acute or convalescent COVID-19.

This clone was counted ten times or more. The gene calls are TRBV6-5 and TRBJ1-2; TRBD1 is a possible D gene (5 bases). Per the germline V gene, CDR1 is MNHEY and CDR2 is SVGAGI. V was pared by 5 bases and J by 2 bases, with 15 bases between. This CDR3 comprises 15 residues. The CDR3 loop is CASSQSSGGNYGYTF. CDR3 sequence (DNA): TGTGCCAGCAGTCAGTCTTCGGGGGGGAACTATGGCTACACCTTC.

The chain links TRBV5-4 to TRBJ2-7, with unresolved D. The CDR3 sequence is 13 residues long. V was pared by 4 bases and J by 1 base, with 9 bases between. Germline V gives CDR1 SGHNT, CDR2 YYREEE (reference sequence). DNA of the CDR3: TGTGCCAGCAGCCAGACACCTTCCTACGAGCAGTACGTC. Translating it yields CASSQTPSYEQYV.

The V call is TRBV4-1, the J call TRBJ1-1; tentative D call: TRBD1 (5 bases). V lost 4 bases, J lost 3 bases, and 18 bases lay in between. Looked up from germline, CDR1 is MGHRA and CDR2 is YSYEKL. The CDR3 sequence is 16 residues long. CDR3 bases: TGCGCCAGCAGCCCTCGACAAGTCGGGGACTACACTGAAGCTTTCTTT. Amino acid sequence: CASSPRQVGDYTEAFF.

The gene calls are TRBV5-1 and TRBJ2-1; 7 positions agree with TRBD1. CDR3 length: 15 residues. Per germline, CDR1 SGHRS and CDR2 YFSETQ. The junction had 12 bases not matched to a gene; V was cut back by 3 bases and J by 9 bases. CDR3 DNA sequence: TGCGCCAGCAGCTCCGAGCGGACAGGTTTCACTGAGCAGTTCTTC. Protein sequence: CASSSERTGFTEQFF.

The V call is TRBV5-1, the J call TRBJ1-4, with D perhaps TRBD1 (6 bases). CDR1 SGHRS and CDR2 YFSETQ come from the germline V gene. V lost 4 bases to trimming and J lost 4 bases, with 14 bases between them. This CDR3 spans 15 amino acids. The CDR3: CASSLQGGGNEKLFF. Here the CDR3 DNA reads TGCGCCAGCAGCCTGCAGGGAGGGGGTAATGAAAAACTGTTTTTT.

This chain connects TRBV12-5 to TRBJ1-5; D might be TRBD1 (5 bases). V lost 6 bases, J lost 0 bases, and 15 bases lay in between. Germline CDR1 and CDR2: LGHNT and FRNRAP. CDR3 length: 16 residues. The CDR3: CASGPSGSYSNQPQHF. The CDR3 region has the DNA TGTGCTAGTGGCCCGTCAGGGTCTTATAGCAATCAGCCCCAGCATTTT. The full variable domain, rest sourced from reference TRBV12-5 and TRBJ1-5, is DARVTQTPRHKVTEMGQEVTMRCQPILGHNTVFWYRQTMMQGLELLAYFRNRAPLDDSGMPKDRFSAEMPDATLATLKIQPSEPRDSAVYFCASGPSGSYSNQPQHFGDGTRLSIL.

The J gene is TRBJ1-4, the V gene TRBV19, with D possibly matching TRBD1 (5 bases). The CDR3 runs to 13 residues. V dropped 11 bases and J dropped 4 bases, with 14 bases sitting between them. Germline V gene sequence: CDR1 LNHDA, CDR2 SQIVND (reference sequence). DNA for the CDR3: TGTGCCGTCGAGGACAAGTTTAATGAAAAACTGTTTTTT. Translation: CAVEDKFNEKLFF.

The chain couples TRBV7-5 to TRBJ1-1; TRBD1 is the table's D call, not checked against the DNA. TRBV7-5 is shown as a pseudogene. The CDR3 runs 15 residues. The CDR3 reads CARSPLGQGNTEAFF. The CDR3 bases are TGTGCCAGAAGCCCTTTAGGACAGGGGAACACTGAAGCTTTCTTT.

This clone was detected only once. The chain links TRBV21-1 to TRBJ1-1; whether TRBD1, the table's D call, matches the DNA was not checked. TRBV21-1 is a pseudogene. CDR3 size: 14 residues. The CDR3 protein is CASSKGPGNTEAFF. CDR3 nucleotide sequence: TGTGCCAGCAGCAAAGGCCCAGGGAACACTGAAGCTTTCTTT.

The chain has TRBV5-6 and TRBJ1-1, with 12 bases aligning to TRBD1. The trim removed 3 bases at V and 3 bases at J, leaving 3 bases unmatched. The CDR3 has 15 residues. The germline V gene has CDR1 SGHDT and CDR2 YYEEEE. DNA for the CDR3: TGTGCCAGCAGCTACCGGGACAGGGGGCACACTGAAGCTTTCTTT. Its translation is CASSYRDRGHTEAFF. The full variable domain, its missing parts supplied by reference TRBV5-6 and TRBJ1-1, is DAGVTQSPTHLIKTRGQQVTLRCSPKSGHDTVSWYQQALGQGPQFIFQYYEEEERQRGNFPDRFSGHQFPNYSSELNVNALLLGDSALYLCASSYRDRGHTEAFFGQGTRLTVV.

This clone is a singleton in its sample. This chain links TRBV10-3 with TRBJ1-1; no firm D call. V shed 0 bases and J shed 4 bases, with 12 bases lying between them. The germline V gene has CDR1 ENHRY and CDR2 SYGVKD. This CDR3 contains 15 residues. For the CDR3, the DNA is TGTGCCATCAGTGAGTCCCCCGTGACGGGCACTGAAGCTTTCTTT. Translating it yields CAISESPVTGTEAFF.

The rearrangement links TRBV7-9 to TRBJ1-2, with 7 bases lining up with TRBD1. V shed 5 bases, J shed 6 bases, and the junction held 6 bases outside the gene matches. The germline V gene has CDR1 SEHNR and CDR2 FQNEAQ (reference sequence). The CDR3 sequence is 13 residues long. Here the CDR3 reads CASSPGTAHGYTF. The CDR3 DNA reads TGTGCCAGCAGCCCCGGGACAGCACATGGCTACACCTTC.

The chain carries TRBV12-5 and TRBJ2-1; 7 nucleotides match TRBD2. V lost 0 bases, J lost 7 bases, and 9 bases stayed unmatched. Germline V gene data show CDR1 as LGHNT and CDR2 as FRNRAP. CDR3 length equals 16 residues. CDR3 nucleotide sequence: TGTGCTAGTGGTTTGGTACTCGGACTAGGGGATAATGAGCAGTTCTTC. It codes for CASGLVLGLGDNEQFF.

This chain uses TRBV9 with TRBJ1-6; no clear D. Germline CDR1 is SGDLS and CDR2 is YYNGEE. V lost 0 bases to trimming and J lost 10 bases, with 14 bases between them. The CDR3 is 15 residues long. CDR3 coding DNA: TGTGCCAGCAGCGTAGGTGGCAGGTCTTCCTCACCCCTCCACTTT. It yields the protein CASSVGGRSSSPLHF.

The CDR3 sequence: CASSARFQPSGGRTDTQYF. The CDR3 DNA follows: TGTGCCAGCAGCGCTCGGTTCCAACCTAGCGGGGGGCGCACAGATACGCAGTATTTT. The V and J genes are TRBV5-6 and TRBJ2-3, with 11 bases identical to TRBD2. The trim removed 4 bases at V and 1 base at J, leaving 14 bases unmatched. The CDR3 extends over 19 amino acids. CDR1 is SGHDT, CDR2 YYEEEE, per germline.

This clone was seen a single time. The chain couples TRBV2 to TRBJ1-6, with 10 positions matching TRBD1. The ends lost 4 bases at V and 9 bases at J; junction bases unmatched: 6. This CDR3 spans 15 amino acids. Germline assignment: CDR1 SNHLY and CDR2 FYNNEI. CDR3 sequence: CASSGAGTGVSPLHF. The CDR3 nucleotides are TGTGCCAGCAGTGGTGCTGGGACAGGGGTTTCACCCCTCCACTTT.

The chain carries TRBV4-1 and TRBJ1-3; no firm D call. This CDR3 is built from 15 residues. The germline V gene encodes CDR1 MGHRA and CDR2 YSYEKL. V shed 1 base and J shed 2 bases, with 9 bases lying between them. The CDR3 DNA reads TGCGCCAGCAGCCAAGGCAGTGGCCCTGGAAACACCATATATTTT. Translation: CASSQGSGPGNTIYF.